The 21 T cell receptor beta chains presented below share a single source sample, sequenced in a study of T cell changes during pregnancy in multiple sclerosis. Profiling relied on immunoSEQ multiplex PCR, and the TCRdb table lists in-frame clones only, not all of them. The sample consists of around 70,000 clones, 90% to 95% of them appearing once. The input for sequencing was peripheral blood, taken in the first trimester of pregnancy. The receptors derive from a female donor in good health, enrolled as a control in a pregnancy study.

CDR3 sequence reads: CASSEFGRGGTDTQYF. DNA for the CDR3: TGTGCCAGCAGTGAATTCGGCAGGGGTGGCACAGATACGCAGTATTTT. The chain carries TRBV6-1 and TRBJ2-3; TRBD1 is a possible D gene (6 bases). Trimming shortened V by 2 bases and J by 1 base, and 13 bases separated the two germline ends. The CDR3 is 16 amino acids. Germline assignment: CDR1 MNHNS and CDR2 SASEGT.

This clone was seen more than once but under ten times. The chain recombines TRBV6-1 with TRBJ1-1, with D tentatively TRBD1 (6 bases). The CDR3 sequence is 12 residues long. CDR1 is MNHNS, CDR2 SASEGT, per germline. V gave up 5 bases and J gave up 6 bases, with 10 bases separating them. For the CDR3, the DNA is TGTGCCAGCAGTAACAGGGTATCTGAAGCTTTCTTT. This gives the protein CASSNRVSEAFF.

The chain links TRBV19 to TRBJ1-2; D gene ambiguous. The CDR3 has 15 amino acids. V was trimmed by 2 bases and J by 4 bases, leaving 14 bases between them. The germline gives CDR1 LNHDA, CDR2 SQIVND (reference sequence). The CDR3 here is CASSIQAGDLYGYTF. CDR3 bases: TGTGCCAGTAGTATACAGGCGGGAGACCTCTATGGCTACACCTTC.

This clone was seen just once. The chain couples TRBV19 to TRBJ2-3; TRBD2 might be the D (6 bases). Trimming removed 1 base from V and 0 bases from J, with 14 bases in between. Germline V gene sequence: CDR1 LNHDA, CDR2 SQIVND (reference sequence). The CDR3 has 17 amino acids. The CDR3 DNA follows: TGTGCCAGTAGTATAGCCGTGCGGGGCAGAAGCACAGATACGCAGTATTTT. Protein product: CASSIAVRGRSTDTQYF.

The chain is built from TRBV2 and TRBJ1-1; the D is unclear. The CDR3 runs to 13 residues. Germline V CDR1 and CDR2: SNHLY, FYNNEI. Trimming shortened V by 7 bases and J by 1 base, and 10 bases separated the two germline ends. The CDR3 bases are TGTGCCAGCAACATGGAGGAGAACACTGAAGCTTTCTTT. Its translation: CASNMEENTEAFF. The full variable domain, its missing parts supplied by reference TRBV2 and TRBJ1-1, is EPEVTQTPSHQVTQMGQEVILRCVPISNHLYFYWYRQILGQKVEFLVSFYNNEISEKSEIFDDQFSVERPDGSNFTLKIRSTKLEDSAMYFCASNMEENTEAFFGQGTRLTVV.

This rearrangement joins TRBV18 to TRBJ2-5; TRBD1 matches 7 bases. J gave up 2 bases and V 6 bases, and 3 bases lay outside the gene matches. This CDR3 has 13 amino acids. The V gene's germline CDR1 is KGHSH and CDR2 LQKENI. The CDR3 coding sequence is TGTGCCAGCTCGCCGGGACAGCAAGAGACCCAGTACTTC. This codes for CASSPGQQETQYF.

J is TRBJ2-7 and V is TRBV10-1; D is possibly TRBD2 (7 bases). Germline values: CDR1 WNHNN, CDR2 SYGVQD (reference sequence). With 10 bases removed from V and 3 bases from J, the gap between germline ends came to 22 bases. The length of the CDR3 is 15 residues. CDR3 nucleotides: TGCGCCACCCGGGTTGGGGGGGGCAGACTCTACGAGCAGTACTTC. Its translation is CATRVGGGRLYEQYF.

The chain links TRBV27 to TRBJ2-7, with D possibly being TRBD2 (5 bases). Germline V gene lookup returns CDR1 MNHEY and CDR2 SMNVEV (reference sequence). V shed 1 base and J shed 2 bases, with 15 bases lying between them. CDR3 size: 16 residues. The CDR3 DNA reads TGTGCCAGCAGTTTATTTCGACCGGGGTCCCCCTACGAGCAGTACTTC. Protein: CASSLFRPGSPYEQYF.

The chain employs TRBV27 and TRBJ1-2, with 8 nucleotides matching TRBD1. Trimming at V came to 5 bases and at J to 6 bases, leaving 14 bases not matched to a gene. Germline V gene sequence: CDR1 MNHEY, CDR2 SMNVEV (reference sequence). CDR3 length equals 16 residues. The CDR3 sequence: CASSPSTGEVSHGYTF. The CDR3 bases are TGTGCCAGCAGTCCTTCGACAGGGGAGGTATCTCATGGCTACACCTTC.

The V and J genes are TRBV5-1 and TRBJ2-1; tentatively, D is TRBD2 (6 bases). Germline-derived CDR1 and CDR2 are SGHRS and YFSETQ. The CDR3 runs to 16 residues. The V end lost 0 bases, the J end lost 2 bases, and 12 bases lay between the germline ends. The CDR3, as DNA: TGCGCCAGCAGCTTGGAGGAGGGGCTCCCCTACAATGAGCAGTTCTTC. It encodes CASSLEEGLPYNEQFF.

This sequence joins TRBV28 and TRBJ1-2, with 7 bases fitting TRBD1. With V trimmed by 3 bases and J by 3 bases, 4 bases remained unmatched. CDR1 and CDR2 (germline): MDHEN, SYDVKM. This CDR3 is 14 amino acids long. CDR3 sequence: CASSLPTGYYGYTF. The CDR3 DNA is TGTGCCAGCAGTTTGCCGACAGGGTACTATGGCTACACCTTC.

V and J are TRBV7-8 and TRBJ2-7; 7 bases agree with TRBD2. From germline, CDR1 is SGHVS and CDR2 FQNEAQ. There are 14 residues in the CDR3. Trimming cost V 5 bases and J 2 bases; bases outside gene matches: 6. The CDR3 sequence is CASSGGGLAYEQYF. Written as DNA, the CDR3 is TGTGCCAGCAGCGGGGGAGGGCTAGCCTACGAGCAGTACTTC.

The J gene is TRBJ2-7, the V gene TRBV13; D is unresolved. CDR1 is PRHDT and CDR2 is FYEKMQ in the germline V gene (reference sequence). There are 13 residues in the CDR3. V lost 0 bases to trimming and J lost 1 base, with 4 bases between them. The CDR3 spells CASSLGGSYEQYF. The CDR3 DNA is TGTGCCAGCAGCTTAGGCGGGTCCTACGAGCAGTACTTC.

The gene calls are TRBV28 and TRBJ2-7; 11 nucleotides match TRBD2. After removal of 5 bases from V and 7 bases from J, the junction contained 13 bases not matched to a gene. Germline V gene sequence: CDR1 MDHEN, CDR2 SYDVKM. This CDR3 is built from 16 residues. CDR3 nucleotides: TGTGCCAGCAGTACCCTTAGCGGGAGGGCCCCAGAGGAGCAGTACTTC. Protein product: CASSTLSGRAPEEQYF.

This clone was detected once. V gene TRBV6-5 combines with J gene TRBJ2-7; 10 nucleotides line up with TRBD1. The CDR3 sequence is 14 residues long. Germline-derived CDR1 and CDR2 are MNHEY and SVGAGI. The J segment lost 2 bases and the V segment lost 2 bases, leaving 0 bases of the junction unmatched. CDR3 sequence: CASSYGTGAYEQYF. The CDR3 DNA reads TGTGCCAGCAGTTACGGGACAGGGGCCTACGAGCAGTACTTC.

The chain joins TRBV6-1 to TRBJ1-5; no firm D call. The ends were cut back, 1 base at V and 4 bases at J, with 8 bases in the middle. The germline gives CDR1 MNHNS, CDR2 SASEGT. This CDR3 comprises 14 residues. The CDR3, as DNA: TGTGCCAGCAGTGAAGTTAAACAGAATCAGCCCCAGCATTTT. Its protein product is CASSEVKQNQPQHF.

This clone was seen only once. The chain uses TRBV5-4 and TRBJ2-5; 10 positions match TRBD2. CDR1 and CDR2 from the germline V gene are SGHNT and YYREEE (reference sequence). The CDR3 has 13 residues. The V and J ends lost 8 bases and 5 bases, in that order; junction bases with no gene match: 6. In DNA form, the CDR3 reads TGTGCCAGTAAGCGGGAGGGCCGGGAGACCCAGTACTTC. It specifies CASKREGRETQYF.

This chain uses TRBV6-5 with TRBJ2-7; TRBD2 might be the D (6 bases). The CDR3 has 12 residues. V lost 11 bases and J lost 4, with 15 bases in between. Germline V CDR1 and CDR2: MNHEY, SVGAGI. The CDR3 DNA reads TGTGCCGGAGGGACCCCCGGGTACGAGCAGTACTTC. Amino acid sequence: CAGGTPGYEQYF.

The chain carries TRBV10-3 and TRBJ2-7; TRBD2 matches at 8 bases. Germline V lookup: CDR1 ENHRY, CDR2 SYGVKD. This CDR3 is 15 amino acids long. The trim removed 1 base at V and 4 bases at J, leaving 6 bases unmatched. The CDR3 DNA is TGTGCCATCAGTGAGTTCCAAGCGGGAGCTTACGAGCAGTACTTC. This encodes CAISEFQAGAYEQYF.

The chain employs TRBV5-1 and TRBJ1-2; 11 bases are shared with TRBD1. Germline loops: CDR1 SGHRS, CDR2 YFSETQ. V lost 0 bases and J lost 7; bases outside the gene matches: 5. This CDR3 is 15 amino acids long. The CDR3 reads CASSLGTGGLGGYTF. The CDR3 nucleotides are TGCGCCAGCAGCTTGGGGACAGGGGGCTTAGGTGGCTACACCTTC.

V usage is TRBV27 and J usage is TRBJ1-2; D unclear. CDR3 length: 14 residues. Germline lookup yields CDR1 MNHEY and CDR2 SMNVEV (reference sequence). Deletions cut 4 bases from V and 0 bases from J, with 9 bases between. Here the CDR3 DNA reads TGTGCCAGCAGTTCAGGCCCGTCTAACTATGGCTACACCTTC. As protein: CASSSGPSNYGYTF.